The 16 T cell receptor beta chains listed next were all sequenced from one sample in a study of shared clonotypes between healthy human individuals. Assay used: immunoSEQ multiplex PCR; TCRdb lists only in-frame clones, some missing. The sample consists of around 720,000 clones, around 73% of them appearing once. Sequencing input: memory CD4+ T cells sorted from blood. The subset here: CD45RA-negative fraction. Receptors were obtained from a woman aged 25 to 45 in good health.

The chain joins TRBV5-1 to TRBJ2-5, with 9 positions matching TRBD1. This CDR3 has 14 residues. Per the germline V gene, CDR1 is SGHRS and CDR2 is YFSETQ. V shed 5 bases and J 3 bases; nucleotides not matched to a gene: 5. In DNA form, the CDR3 reads TGCGCCAGCAGAACCGGGACAGGGAAAGAGACCCAGTACTTC. Its protein is CASRTGTGKETQYF.

The chain links TRBV28 to TRBJ2-3; the D is unclear. V was trimmed by 3 bases and J by 6 bases, leaving 10 bases between them. The germline gives CDR1 MDHEN, CDR2 SYDVKM. The CDR3 is made up of 13 amino acids. The CDR3 bases are TGTGCCAGCAGTTTGAGTTTCCTGGATACGCAGTATTTT. It specifies CASSLSFLDTQYF.

This rearrangement joins TRBV15 to TRBJ2-3, with D perhaps given as TRBD1 or TRBD2 (6 bases each). CDR1 is LNHNV and CDR2 is YYDKDF in the germline V gene (reference sequence). Trimming left V 5 bases short and J 5 bases short, with 17 bases between. The CDR3 loop spans 15 amino acids. The CDR3 here is CATSPRGTSQDTQYF. CDR3 nucleotide sequence: TGTGCCACCAGCCCGAGGGGGACTTCCCAAGATACGCAGTATTTT.

The rearrangement links TRBV11-1 to TRBJ2-3; TRBD2 matches 10 bases. V dropped 7 bases and J dropped 2; count of bases not matched to a gene: 6. The CDR3 is 15 amino acids. Germline V gene sequence: CDR1 SGHAT, CDR2 FQDESV (reference sequence). The CDR3 sequence: CASKWTSGPTDTQYF. The CDR3 DNA reads as TGTGCCAGCAAGTGGACTAGCGGCCCCACAGATACGCAGTATTTT.

The chain combines TRBV5-4 with TRBJ1-1, with 7 bases lining up with TRBD1. This CDR3 has 16 amino acids. Germline V gives CDR1 SGHNT, CDR2 YYREEE (reference sequence). V lost 1 base and J lost 0; bases outside the gene matches: 6. The CDR3 loop reads CASSLLGRGLNTEAFF. The DNA of the CDR3 is TGTGCCAGCAGCTTGCTGGGCAGGGGGTTGAACACTGAAGCTTTCTTT.

In this sample, this clone turned up once. The chain uses TRBV6-1 and TRBJ2-3; possible D gene TRBD2, 5 bases. CDR3 size: 14 residues. Per germline, CDR1 MNHNS and CDR2 SASEGT. Trimming pared 2 bases from V and 4 bases from J, leaving 10 bases between. CDR3 sequence: CASSESRAADTQYF. The CDR3 DNA is TGTGCCAGCAGTGAAAGTCGAGCGGCAGATACGCAGTATTTT.

The chain links TRBV6-1 to TRBJ2-2; D is perhaps TRBD2 (6 bases). The V and J ends lost 6 bases and 5 bases respectively, with 13 bases between them. CDR1 and CDR2 from the germline V gene are MNHNS and SASEGT. This CDR3 is 14 amino acids long. CDR3 nucleotides: TGTGCCAGCAGGGGAGGCCTAGTAACCGGGGAGCTGTTTTTT. This translates into CASRGGLVTGELFF.

The chain links TRBV12-2 to TRBJ2-7; the DNA was not compared with TRBD1, the D call given in the table. TRBV12-2 is a documented pseudogene. CDR3 length: 12 amino acids. The CDR3 nucleotides read TGTGCAAGTCGCTTAGGGGGGACAGGGAGGTACTTC. It translates to CASRLGGTGRYF.

This chain links TRBV7-9 with TRBJ2-1; D call uncertain. This CDR3 has 16 amino acids. Germline lookup yields CDR1 SEHNR and CDR2 FQNEAQ (reference sequence). V was pared by 5 bases and J by 8 bases, with 22 bases between. The CDR3, as DNA: TGTGCCAGCAGCCGGGCGTTGGTGGTTAAACGGGATGAGCAGTTCTTC. This translates into CASSRALVVKRDEQFF.

The chain uses TRBV27 and TRBJ2-2; TRBD2 agrees at 10 bases. The J segment lost 7 bases and the V segment lost 4 bases, leaving 21 bases of the junction unmatched. The CDR3 length is 20 residues. Per the germline V gene, CDR1 is MNHEY and CDR2 is SMNVEV (reference sequence). In nucleotides, the CDR3 is TGTGCCAGCAGTTCAAACCTCTGGGGAGCGGGAGGGCCTCGAGTCGGGGAGCTGTTTTTT. This sequence encodes CASSSNLWGAGGPRVGELFF.

This sequence joins TRBV11-2 and TRBJ2-1, with 10 positions matching TRBD2. The germline gives CDR1 SGHAT, CDR2 FQNNGV. The CDR3 is 19 residues long. V was clipped by 4 bases and J by 9 bases; unmatched bases: 21. The CDR3 loop reads CASSSLGRSASGSRPEQFF. The DNA of the CDR3 is TGTGCCAGCAGCTCCTTGGGCAGGAGCGCTAGCGGGAGCAGACCTGAGCAGTTCTTC.

This sequence joins TRBV7-8 and TRBJ1-2; a possible D gene is TRBD1 (5 bases). The CDR3 extends over 14 amino acids. Trimming took off 1 base at V and 2 bases at J, with 8 bases between the two ends. The germline CDR1 and CDR2 sequences are SGHVS and FQNEAQ. The CDR3 DNA is TGTGCCAGCAGCTTAGAAGAGGGGAACTATGGCTACACCTTC. It specifies CASSLEEGNYGYTF.

A single count supports this clone. CDR3 in DNA: TGTGCCAGCAGTGAAGACAGGGGTAGCGGGGAGCTGTTTTTT. It specifies CASSEDRGSGELFF. The rearrangement uses TRBV25-1 and TRBJ2-2, with 8 positions matching TRBD1. This CDR3 region has 14 residues. The junction had 3 bases not matched to a gene; V was cut back by 2 bases and J by 7 bases. Germline lookup yields CDR1 MGHDK and CDR2 SYGVNS.

The chain uses TRBV6-1 and TRBJ2-7; 11 bases align to TRBD1. J lost 2 bases, V lost 6 bases, and 9 bases had no gene match. The germline V gene encodes CDR1 MNHNS and CDR2 SASEGT. This CDR3 region has 16 residues. Written as DNA, the CDR3 is TGTGCCAGCAGAGAAATAGGGGGACAGGGGGCCTACGAGCAGTACTTC. Protein product: CASREIGGQGAYEQYF.

The chain has TRBV6-1 and TRBJ2-5; 10 nucleotides agree with TRBD1. The J call may be wrong; the DNA end is better matched by TRBJ2-7. Germline V CDR1 and CDR2: MNHNS, SASEGT. The CDR3 has 11 amino acids. CDR3 amino acids: CASGQGDEQYF. In DNA form, the CDR3 reads TGTGCCAGCGGACAGGGGGACGAGCAGTACTTC.

This clone occurred a few times. The gene calls are TRBV7-2 and TRBJ2-1; 7 nucleotides agree with TRBD2. Germline values: CDR1 SGHTA, CDR2 FQGNSA. The CDR3 has 14 residues. The ends lost 3 bases at V and 7 bases at J; junction bases unmatched: 6. For the CDR3, the DNA is TGTGCCAGCAGCTTTGGCGGGAGTAGGAATGAGCAGTTCTTC. Translated, it gives CASSFGGSRNEQFF.